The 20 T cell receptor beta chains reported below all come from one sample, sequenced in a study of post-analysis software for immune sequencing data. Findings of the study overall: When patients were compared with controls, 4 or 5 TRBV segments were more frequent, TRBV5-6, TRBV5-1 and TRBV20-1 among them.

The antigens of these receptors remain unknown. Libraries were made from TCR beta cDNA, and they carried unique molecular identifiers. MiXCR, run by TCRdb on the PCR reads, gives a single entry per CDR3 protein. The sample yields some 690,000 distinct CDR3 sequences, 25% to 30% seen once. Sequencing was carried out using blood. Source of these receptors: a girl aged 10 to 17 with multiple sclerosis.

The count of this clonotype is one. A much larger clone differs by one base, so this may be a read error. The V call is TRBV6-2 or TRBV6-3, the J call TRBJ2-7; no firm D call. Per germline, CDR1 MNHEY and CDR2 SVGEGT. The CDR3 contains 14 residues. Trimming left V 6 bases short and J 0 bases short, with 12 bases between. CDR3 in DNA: TGTGCCAGCAGCAGGTACGAGAGCTCCTACGAGCAGTACTTC. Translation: CASSRYESSYEQYF.

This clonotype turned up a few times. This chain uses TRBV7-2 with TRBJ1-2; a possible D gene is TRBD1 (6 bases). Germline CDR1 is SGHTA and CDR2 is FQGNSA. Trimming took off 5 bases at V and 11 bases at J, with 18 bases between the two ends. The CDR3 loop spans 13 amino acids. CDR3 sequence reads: CASSPGHPIGYTF. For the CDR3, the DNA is TGTGCCAGCAGCCCGGGACATCCAATTGGTTACACCTTC.

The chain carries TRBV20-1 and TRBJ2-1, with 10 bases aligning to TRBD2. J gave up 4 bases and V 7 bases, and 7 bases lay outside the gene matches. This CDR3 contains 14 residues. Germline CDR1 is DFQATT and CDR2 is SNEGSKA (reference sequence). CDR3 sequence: CSVSGGAEYNEQFF. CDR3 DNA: TGCAGTGTAAGCGGGGGGGCGGAATACAATGAGCAGTTCTTC.

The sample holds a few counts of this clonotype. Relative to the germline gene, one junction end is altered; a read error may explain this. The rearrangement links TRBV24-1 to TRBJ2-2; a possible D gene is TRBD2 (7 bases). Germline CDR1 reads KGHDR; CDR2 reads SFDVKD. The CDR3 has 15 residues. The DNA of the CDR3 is TGTGCCACCAGTGATAGGCGGGGGCCCACCGGGGAGCCGTTTTTT. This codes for CATSDRRGPTGEPFF.

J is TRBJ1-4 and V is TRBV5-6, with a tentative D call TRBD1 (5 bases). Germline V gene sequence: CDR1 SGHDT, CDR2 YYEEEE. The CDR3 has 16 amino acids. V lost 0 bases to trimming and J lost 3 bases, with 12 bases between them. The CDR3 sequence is CASSLVPAGSNEKLFF. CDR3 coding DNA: TGTGCCAGCAGCTTGGTACCGGCAGGGTCTAATGAAAAACTGTTTTTT.

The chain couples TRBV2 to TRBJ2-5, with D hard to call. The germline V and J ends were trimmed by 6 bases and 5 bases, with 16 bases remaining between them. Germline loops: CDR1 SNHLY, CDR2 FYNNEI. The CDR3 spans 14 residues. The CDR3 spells CASRSSTPPETQYF. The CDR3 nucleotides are TGTGCCAGCAGATCCTCCACTCCTCCCGAGACCCAGTACTTC.

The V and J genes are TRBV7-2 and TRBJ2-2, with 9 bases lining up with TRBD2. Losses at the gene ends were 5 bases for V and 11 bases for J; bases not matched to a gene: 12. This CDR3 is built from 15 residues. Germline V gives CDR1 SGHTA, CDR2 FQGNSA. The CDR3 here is CASSLGRLAERELFF. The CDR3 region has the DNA TGTGCCAGCAGCCTTGGGCGACTAGCGGAAAGAGAGCTGTTTTTT.

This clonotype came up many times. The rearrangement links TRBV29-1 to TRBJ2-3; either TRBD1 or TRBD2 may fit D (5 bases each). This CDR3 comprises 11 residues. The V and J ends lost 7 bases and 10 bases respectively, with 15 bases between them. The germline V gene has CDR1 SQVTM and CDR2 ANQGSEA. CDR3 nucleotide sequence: TGCAGCGCGGGAAGGGGATCGGCGCAGTATTTT. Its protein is CSAGRGSAQYF.

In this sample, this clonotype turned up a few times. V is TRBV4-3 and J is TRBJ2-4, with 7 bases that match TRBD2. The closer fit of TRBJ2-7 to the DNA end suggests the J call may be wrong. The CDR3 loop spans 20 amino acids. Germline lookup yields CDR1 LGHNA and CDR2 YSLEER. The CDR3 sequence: CASSQDPFVRGRAHPAEQYF. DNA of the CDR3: TGCGCCAGCAGCCAAGATCCCTTTGTGAGAGGGAGGGCCCACCCAGCCGAGCAGTACTTC.

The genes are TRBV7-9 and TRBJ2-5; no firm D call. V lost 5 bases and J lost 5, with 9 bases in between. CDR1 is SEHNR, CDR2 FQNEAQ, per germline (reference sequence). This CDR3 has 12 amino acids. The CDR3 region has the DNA TGTGCCAGCAGCCTCGATACGGAGACCCAGTACTTC. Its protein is CASSLDTETQYF.

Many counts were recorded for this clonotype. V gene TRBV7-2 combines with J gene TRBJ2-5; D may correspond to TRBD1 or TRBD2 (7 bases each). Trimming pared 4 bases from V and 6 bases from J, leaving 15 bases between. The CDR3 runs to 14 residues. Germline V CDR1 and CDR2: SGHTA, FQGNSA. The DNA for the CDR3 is TGTGCCAGCAGCTCCTGGGAGGGGGCGAAGACCCAGTACTTC. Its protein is CASSSWEGAKTQYF.

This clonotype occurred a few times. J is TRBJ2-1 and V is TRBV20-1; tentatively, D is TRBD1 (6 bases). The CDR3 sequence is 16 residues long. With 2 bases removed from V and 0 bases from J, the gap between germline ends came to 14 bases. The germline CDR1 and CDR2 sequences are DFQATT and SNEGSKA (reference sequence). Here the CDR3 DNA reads TGCAGTGCTAGACCAGGACAGAGCTTCTCCTACAATGAGCAGTTCTTC. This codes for CSARPGQSFSYNEQFF.

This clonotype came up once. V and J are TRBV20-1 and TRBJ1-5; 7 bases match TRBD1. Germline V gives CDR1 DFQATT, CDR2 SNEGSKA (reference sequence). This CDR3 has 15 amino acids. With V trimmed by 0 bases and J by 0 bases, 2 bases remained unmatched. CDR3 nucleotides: TGCAGTGCTAGAGATGGGACAGCTAGCAATCAGCCCCAGCATTTT. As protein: CSARDGTASNQPQHF.

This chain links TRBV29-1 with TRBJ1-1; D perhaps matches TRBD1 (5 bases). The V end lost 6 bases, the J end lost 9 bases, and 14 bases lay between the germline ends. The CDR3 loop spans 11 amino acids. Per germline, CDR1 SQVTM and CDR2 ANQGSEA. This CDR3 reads CSVPRDGQAFF. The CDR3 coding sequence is TGCAGCGTACCCCGGGACGGCCAAGCTTTCTTT.

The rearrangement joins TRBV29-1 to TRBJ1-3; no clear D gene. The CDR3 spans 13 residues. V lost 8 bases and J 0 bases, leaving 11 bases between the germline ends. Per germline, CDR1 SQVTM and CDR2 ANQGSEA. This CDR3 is CSIGSSSGNTIYF. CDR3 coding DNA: TGCAGCATCGGGAGTAGCTCTGGAAACACCATATATTTT.

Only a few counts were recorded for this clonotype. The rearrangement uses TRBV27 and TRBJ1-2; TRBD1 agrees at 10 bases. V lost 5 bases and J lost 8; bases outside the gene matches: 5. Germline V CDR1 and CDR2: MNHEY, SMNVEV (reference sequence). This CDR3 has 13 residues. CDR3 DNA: TGTGCCAGCAGTCACGGGACAGGGGACGGCTACACCTTC. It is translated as CASSHGTGDGYTF.

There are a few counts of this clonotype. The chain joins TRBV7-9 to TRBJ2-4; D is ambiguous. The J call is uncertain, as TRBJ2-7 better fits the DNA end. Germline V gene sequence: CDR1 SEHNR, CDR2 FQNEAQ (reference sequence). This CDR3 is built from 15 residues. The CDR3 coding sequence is TGTGCCAGCAGCCCGATGATGGGCGGTACCTACGAGCAGTACTTC. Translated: CASSPMMGGTYEQYF.

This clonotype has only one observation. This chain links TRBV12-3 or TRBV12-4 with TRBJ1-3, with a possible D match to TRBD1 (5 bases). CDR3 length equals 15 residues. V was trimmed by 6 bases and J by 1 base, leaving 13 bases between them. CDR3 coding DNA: TGTGCCAGCAGCCCAGGGACTCTATCTGGAAACACCATATATTTT. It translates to CASSPGTLSGNTIYF.

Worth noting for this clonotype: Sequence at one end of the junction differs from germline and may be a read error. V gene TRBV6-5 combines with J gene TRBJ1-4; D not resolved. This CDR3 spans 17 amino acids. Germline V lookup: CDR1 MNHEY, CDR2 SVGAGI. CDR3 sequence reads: CASGYSGAFATNEKRFF. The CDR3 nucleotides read TGTGCCAGCGGATACAGCGGTGCCTTTGCAACTAATGAAAAACGGTTTTTT.

The CDR3 is CSVEGPGASTDTQYF. CDR3 in DNA: TGCAGCGTTGAGGGGCCAGGTGCCTCCACAGATACGCAGTATTTT. The chain combines TRBV29-1 with TRBJ2-3; perhaps TRBD1 as D (5 bases). The CDR3 length is 15 residues. The germline V and J ends were trimmed by 3 bases and 2 bases, with 15 bases remaining between them. The germline CDR1 and CDR2 sequences are SQVTM and ANQGSEA.